A single sample gave rise to the 23 T cell receptor beta chains below, sequenced in a study of tumor and adjacent non-tumor tissue in lung cancer. A modified ARM-PCR protocol with three rounds of nested PCR amplified TCRbeta. TCRdb passed the multiplex PCR reads through MiXCR, listing each CDR3 protein once. The sample contains about 75,000 distinct CDR3 sequences, around four fifths of which appear only once. No cell sorting was done before RNA was extracted from the tissue. The source material was lung tumor tissue. Every receptor here comes from a woman aged 45 to 65 with non-small cell lung cancer.

The V gene is TRBV28, the J gene TRBJ2-7, with a weak D call TRBD1 (7 bases). Trimming took 11 bases from V and 4 from J, leaving 18 bases between them. The CDR3 extends over 13 amino acids. Germline V gene sequence: CDR1 MDHEN, CDR2 SYDVKM. The CDR3 sequence: CAWKLEGQYEQYF. In nucleotides, the CDR3 is TGTGCCTGGAAATTGGAGGGACAGTACGAGCAGTACTTC.

The chain couples TRBV28 to TRBJ2-7; 8 positions agree with TRBD2. The CDR3 is 15 residues long. Unmatched junction bases numbered 11, after V lost 5 bases and J lost 5 bases. Germline CDR1 and CDR2: MDHEN and SYDVKM. The CDR3 DNA reads as TGTGCCAGCAGTCGTGAGCGGGAGCGAAGCGACGAGCAGTACTTC. Translating it yields CASSRERERSDEQYF.

A word on this clonotype: Sequence at one end of the junction differs from germline and may be a read error. The chain links TRBV20-1 to TRBJ2-7, with 12 positions matching TRBD1. Per germline, CDR1 DFQATT and CDR2 SNEGSKA (reference sequence). This CDR3 contains 14 residues. The CDR3 sequence is CRANPGTGGYEQYF. For the CDR3, the DNA is TGCAGAGCTAACCCCGGGACAGGGGGCTATGAGCAGTACTTC.

This clonotype has just a few counts. A much more abundant neighbour one base away suggests this may be a read error. This chain links TRBV2 with TRBJ1-5, with unresolved D. The DNA end favors TRBJ2-3, so the J call may be wrong. The CDR3 contains 11 residues. CDR1 is SNHLY and CDR2 is FYNNEI in the germline V gene. The CDR3 DNA reads TGTGCCAGCAGTGTAGGTCAGCCCCAGTATTTT. It specifies CASSVGQPQYF.

This clonotype was counted at least ten times. V is TRBV11-2 and J is TRBJ2-1, with D tentatively TRBD2 (6 bases). This CDR3 contains 16 residues. Germline V lookup: CDR1 SGHAT, CDR2 FQNNGV. The V gene lost 1 base and the J gene lost 0 bases, with 10 bases spanning the gap. The CDR3 loop is CASSLGRESSYNEQFF. Written as DNA, the CDR3 is TGTGCCAGCAGCTTAGGTCGGGAGAGCTCCTACAATGAGCAGTTCTTC.

CDR3 sequence reads: CTNSYPGTGIYGYTF. As DNA, the CDR3 is TGTACCAACAGTTACCCAGGGACAGGAATCTATGGCTACACCTTC. This chain joins TRBV6-5 and TRBJ1-2; 8 bases fit TRBD1. In germline, CDR1 is MNHEY, CDR2 SVGAGI. CDR3 length: 15 residues.

As concerns this clonotype: One end of the junction does not line up with germline, which may come from a read error. This sequence joins TRBV5-1 and TRBJ1-5; D is perhaps TRBD1 (6 bases). The CDR3 consists of 15 residues. The germline V gene encodes CDR1 SGHRS and CDR2 YFSETQ. The CDR3 coding sequence is TGCGCCAGCAGCTACAGGGACCCGAGCAATCAGTCCCAGCATTTT. The encoded protein is CASSYRDPSNQSQHF. The full variable domain, with the rest looked up from reference TRBV5-1 and TRBJ1-5, is KAGVTQTPRYLIKTRGQQVTLSCSPISGHRSVSWYQQTPGQGLQFLFEYFSETQRNKGNFPGRFSGRQFSNSRSEMNVSTLELGDSALYLCASSYRDPSNQSQHFGDGTRLSIL.

J is TRBJ2-1 and V is TRBV20-1; D perhaps matches TRBD2 (6 bases). The CDR3 sequence is 15 residues long. Trimming took off 6 bases at V and 6 bases at J, with 21 bases between the two ends. The germline V gene encodes CDR1 DFQATT and CDR2 SNEGSKA (reference sequence). Written as DNA, the CDR3 is TGCAGTGCAACGAATCCGGGACTCCCCCTCAATGAGCAGTTCTTC. It specifies CSATNPGLPLNEQFF.

This clonotype was counted ten times or more. V usage is TRBV11-2 and J usage is TRBJ1-1, with 11 bases aligning to TRBD1. J lost 1 base, V lost 6 bases, and 10 bases had no gene match. The length of the CDR3 is 17 residues. CDR1 and CDR2 from the germline V gene are SGHAT and FQNNGV. The CDR3 bases are TGTGCCAGCAGTCGCGGACAGGGGGCATTGGGGAACACTGAAGCTTTCTTT. The encoded protein is CASSRGQGALGNTEAFF.

A word on this clonotype: At one of its ends the junction is not consistent with the germline gene, which may arise from a read error. The chain links TRBV6-9 to TRBJ2-5; D ambiguous. The CDR3 loop spans 17 amino acids. Looked up from germline, CDR1 is MNHGY and CDR2 is SVAAGI. CDR3 coding DNA: TGTGCCAGCTGTTATTCTGTGTGTTGCGGCTCGGGAGAGACCCAGTACTTC. Translating it yields CASCYSVCCGSGETQYF.

To note about this clonotype: One junction end does not reproduce the germline sequence, and a read error may be involved. This chain's CDR3 is CASSIGPNSSLHF. The CDR3 DNA follows: TGTGCCAGCAGCATAGGTCCGAATTCATCCCTCCACTTT. The chain couples TRBV7-3 to TRBJ1-6; D gene uncertain. The CDR3 runs 13 residues. The germline CDR1 and CDR2 sequences are SGHTA and FQGTGA.

DNA of the CDR3: TGTGCCAGTAATACGGGTTGTTATGGCTACACCTTC. Translation: CASNTGCYGYTF. The chain carries TRBV11-3 and TRBJ1-2; D call uncertain. This CDR3 spans 12 amino acids. V was trimmed by 9 bases and J by 5 bases, leaving 13 bases between them. Germline CDR1 SGHNT, CDR2 YENEEA.

This clonotype has at least ten counts. The chain links TRBV20-1 to TRBJ1-2; 7 nucleotides align to TRBD1. The length of the CDR3 is 13 residues. The germline V gene has CDR1 DFQATT and CDR2 SNEGSKA (reference sequence). The trim removed 5 bases at V and 8 bases at J, leaving 11 bases unmatched. CDR3 amino acids: CSAPPNRGGGYTF. The CDR3 nucleotides are TGCAGTGCTCCACCAAACAGGGGCGGAGGCTACACCTTC.

A note on this clonotype: A single base separates this from a much larger clone, so it may be a read error. This chain connects TRBV20-1 to TRBJ2-3, with 8 bases aligning to TRBD2. Germline V lookup: CDR1 DFQATT, CDR2 SNEGSKA (reference sequence). The CDR3 extends over 14 amino acids. DNA for the CDR3: TGCAGTGCTCGAGCGGGGGTGAAGTCAGATACGCATTATTTT. Translated, it gives CSARAGVKSDTHYF.

In its sample, this clonotype was seen once. One end of the junction fails to match germline, which may point to a read error. The chain employs TRBV6-5 and TRBJ1-2; D ambiguous. The CDR3 contains 13 residues. The germline CDR1 and CDR2 sequences are MNHEY and SVGAGI. CDR3 sequence (DNA): TGTGCCAGCAGTTACGAGGTTAGCTATGGTTACACCTTC. Translated, it gives CASSYEVSYGYTF.

On this clonotype: Being one base from a much bigger clone, this may be a read error. The chain carries TRBV6-4 and TRBJ2-2; D remains unclear. This CDR3 region has 14 residues. V shed 0 bases and J shed 4 bases, with 6 bases lying between them. Germline assignment: CDR1 MRHNA and CDR2 SNTAGT. The CDR3 loop reads CASSDSLGTGELFF. The CDR3, as DNA: TGTGCCAGCAGTGACTCGCTCGGCACCGGGGAGCTGTTTTTT.

Turning to this clonotype: This sequence may be a read error, since a much larger clone differs from it by one base. The chain uses TRBV5-6 and TRBJ2-7; possible D gene TRBD2, 5 bases. Germline V gives CDR1 SGHDT, CDR2 YYEEEE. The CDR3 sequence is 15 residues long. V lost 2 bases, J lost 4 bases, and 16 bases lay in between. CDR3 bases: TGTGCCAGCAGCTTACTAGTGCTAAAAGGTTACGAGCAGTACTTC. Translation: CASSLLVLKGYEQYF.

V is TRBV11-2 and J is TRBJ1-4; 7 bases map to TRBD1. CDR1 is SGHAT and CDR2 is FQNNGV in the germline V gene. The CDR3 is made up of 17 amino acids. With V trimmed by 10 bases and J by 8 bases, 22 bases remained unmatched. CDR3 DNA: TGTGCCAACAGTTTCCCGGAGGGACAGCCGTCTTGGGAAAAACTGTTTTTT. Protein product: CANSFPEGQPSWEKLFF.

Details on this clonotype: At one end, the junction sequence differs from germline, possibly due to a read error. The chain joins TRBV6-1 to TRBJ2-1; 8 bases line up with TRBD2. CDR1 MNHNS and CDR2 SASEGT come from the germline V gene. CDR3 size: 15 residues. CDR3 protein: CASSDQAGAADEEFF. The CDR3 DNA sequence: TGTGCCAGCAGTGACCAAGCGGGAGCGGCGGATGAGGAGTTCTTC.

The chain links TRBV11-3 to TRBJ2-5; 7 nucleotides match TRBD2. CDR3 size: 13 residues. V lost 3 bases, J lost 9 bases, and 7 bases stayed unmatched. The germline V gene encodes CDR1 SGHNT and CDR2 YENEEA. In nucleotides, the CDR3 is TGTGCCAGCAGCTTTGGCATGGGAGGGGCCCAGTACTTC. Translation: CASSFGMGGAQYF.

This clonotype was picked up one time. Mismatch with germline at one junction end may stem from a read error. The rearrangement uses TRBV11-2 and TRBJ2-1, with D possibly TRBD2 on 5 matching bases. Germline V gives CDR1 SGHAT, CDR2 FQNNGV. CDR3 length: 16 residues. The CDR3 region is CASSLVGVSSYNEQFF. DNA of the CDR3: TGTGCAAGCAGCTTAGTGGGAGTGAGCTCCTACAATGAGCAGTTCTTC.

Comment on this clonotype: An end of the junction does not agree with germline; a read error may underlie this. The V and J genes are TRBV5-5 and TRBJ1-1, with D perhaps TRBD1 (6 bases). Germline-derived CDR1 and CDR2 are SGHKS and YYEKEE (reference sequence). The CDR3 runs 11 residues. CDR3 DNA: TGTGCCAGTAGCTTAGGACCCTGGACAGAGTTT. Translated, it gives CASSLGPWTEF.

The chain joins TRBV6-6 to TRBJ2-3, with a tentative D call TRBD1 (6 bases). The germline CDR1 and CDR2 sequences are MNHNY and SVGAGI (reference sequence). This CDR3 spans 14 amino acids. This chain's CDR3 is CTCSAQGHTDTQYF. DNA of the CDR3: TGTACATGCAGTGCCCAGGGACACACAGATACGCAGTATTTT.